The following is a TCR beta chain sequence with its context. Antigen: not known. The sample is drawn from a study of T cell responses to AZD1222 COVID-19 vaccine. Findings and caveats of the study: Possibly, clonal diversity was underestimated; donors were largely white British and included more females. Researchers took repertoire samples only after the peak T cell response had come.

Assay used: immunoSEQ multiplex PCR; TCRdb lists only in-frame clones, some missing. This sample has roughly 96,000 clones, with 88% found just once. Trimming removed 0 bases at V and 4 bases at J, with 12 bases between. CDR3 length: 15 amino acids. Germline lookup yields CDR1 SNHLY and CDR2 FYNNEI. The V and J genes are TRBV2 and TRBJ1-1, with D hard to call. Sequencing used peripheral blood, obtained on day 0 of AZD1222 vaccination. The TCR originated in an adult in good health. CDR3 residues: CASSEARRFGTEAFF. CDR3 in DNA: TGTGCCAGCAGTGAAGCTCGCCGGTTCGGCACTGAAGCTTTCTTT.